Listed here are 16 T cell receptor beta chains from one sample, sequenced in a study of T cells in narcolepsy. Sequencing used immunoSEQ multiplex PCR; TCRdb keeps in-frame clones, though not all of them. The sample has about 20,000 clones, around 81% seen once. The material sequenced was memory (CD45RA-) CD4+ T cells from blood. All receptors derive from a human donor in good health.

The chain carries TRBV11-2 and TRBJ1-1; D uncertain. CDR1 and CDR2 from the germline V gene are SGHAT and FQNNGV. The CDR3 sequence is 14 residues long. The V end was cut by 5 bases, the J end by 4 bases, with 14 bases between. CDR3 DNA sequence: TGTGCCAGCAGCATGGTCCCGGGAGGCACTGAAGCTTTCTTT. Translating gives CASSMVPGGTEAFF.

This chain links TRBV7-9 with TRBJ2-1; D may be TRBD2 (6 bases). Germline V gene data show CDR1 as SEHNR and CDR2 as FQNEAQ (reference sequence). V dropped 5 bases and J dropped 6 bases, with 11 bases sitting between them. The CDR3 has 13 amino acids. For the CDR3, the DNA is TGTGCCAGCAGCCCCATAGCGGCCAATGAGCAGTTCTTC. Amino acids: CASSPIAANEQFF.

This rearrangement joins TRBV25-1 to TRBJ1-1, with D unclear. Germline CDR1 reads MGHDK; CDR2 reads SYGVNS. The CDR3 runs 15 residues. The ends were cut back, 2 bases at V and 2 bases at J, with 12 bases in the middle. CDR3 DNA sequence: TGTGCCAGCAGTGAAGGGCCCTACTCAAACACTGAAGCTTTCTTT. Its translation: CASSEGPYSNTEAFF.

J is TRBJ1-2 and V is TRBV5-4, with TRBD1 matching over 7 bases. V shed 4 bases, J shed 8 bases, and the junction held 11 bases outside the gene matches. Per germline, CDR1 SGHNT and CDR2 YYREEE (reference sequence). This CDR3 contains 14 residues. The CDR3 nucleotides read TGTGCCAGCAGCCCAGGGGGGGAGCGGAGAGGCTACACCTTC. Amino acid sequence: CASSPGGERRGYTF.

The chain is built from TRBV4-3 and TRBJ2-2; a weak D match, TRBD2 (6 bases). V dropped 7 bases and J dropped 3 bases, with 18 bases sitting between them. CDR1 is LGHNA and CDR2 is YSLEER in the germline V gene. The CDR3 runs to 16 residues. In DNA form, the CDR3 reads TGCGCCAGCATGCAACCCGGGGGTCCGGACACCGGGGAGCTGTTTTTT. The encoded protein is CASMQPGGPDTGELFF.

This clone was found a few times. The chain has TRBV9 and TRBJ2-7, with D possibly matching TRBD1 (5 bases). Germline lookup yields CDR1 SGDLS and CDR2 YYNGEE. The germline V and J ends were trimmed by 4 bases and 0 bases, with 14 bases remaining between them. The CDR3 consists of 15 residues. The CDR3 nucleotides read TGTGCCAGCAGCCTCTACCCCCAGGGCTCCTACGAGCAGTACTTC. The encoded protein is CASSLYPQGSYEQYF.

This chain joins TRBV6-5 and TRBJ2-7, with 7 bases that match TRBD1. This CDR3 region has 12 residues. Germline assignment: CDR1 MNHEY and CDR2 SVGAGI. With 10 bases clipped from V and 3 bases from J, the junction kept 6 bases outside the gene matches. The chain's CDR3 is CATGQDHYEQYF. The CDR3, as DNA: TGTGCCACCGGACAGGACCACTACGAGCAGTACTTC.

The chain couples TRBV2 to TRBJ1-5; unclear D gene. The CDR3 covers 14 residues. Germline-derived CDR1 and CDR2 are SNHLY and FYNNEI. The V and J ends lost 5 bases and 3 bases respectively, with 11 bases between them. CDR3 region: CASSSQSLNQPQHF. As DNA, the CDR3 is TGTGCCAGCAGTAGTCAAAGCCTCAATCAGCCCCAGCATTTT.

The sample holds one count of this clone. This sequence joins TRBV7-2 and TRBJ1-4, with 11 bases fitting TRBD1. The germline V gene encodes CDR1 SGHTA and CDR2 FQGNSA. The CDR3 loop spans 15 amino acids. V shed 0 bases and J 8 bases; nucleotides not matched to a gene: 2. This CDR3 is CASSLAGTGGEKLFF. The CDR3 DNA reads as TGTGCCAGCAGCTTAGCCGGGACAGGGGGAGAAAAACTGTTTTTT.

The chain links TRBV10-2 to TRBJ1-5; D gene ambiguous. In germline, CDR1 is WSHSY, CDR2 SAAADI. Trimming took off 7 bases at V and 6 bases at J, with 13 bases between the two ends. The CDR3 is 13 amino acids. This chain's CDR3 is CASTSGVSQPQHF. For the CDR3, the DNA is TGCGCCAGCACGTCCGGGGTGTCTCAGCCCCAGCATTTT.

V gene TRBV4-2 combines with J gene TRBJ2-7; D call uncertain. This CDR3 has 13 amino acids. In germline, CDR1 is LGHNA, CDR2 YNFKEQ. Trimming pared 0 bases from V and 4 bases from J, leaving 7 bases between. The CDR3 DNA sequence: TGTGCCAGCAGCCAAGAACCCACTTACGAGCAGTACTTC. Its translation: CASSQEPTYEQYF.

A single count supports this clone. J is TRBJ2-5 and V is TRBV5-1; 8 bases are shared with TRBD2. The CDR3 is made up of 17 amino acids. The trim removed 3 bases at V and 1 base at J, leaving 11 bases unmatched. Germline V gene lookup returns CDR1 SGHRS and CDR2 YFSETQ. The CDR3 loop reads CASSSGGGKFSQETQYF. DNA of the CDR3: TGCGCCAGCAGCTCGGGCGGGGGGAAATTTTCCCAAGAGACCCAGTACTTC.

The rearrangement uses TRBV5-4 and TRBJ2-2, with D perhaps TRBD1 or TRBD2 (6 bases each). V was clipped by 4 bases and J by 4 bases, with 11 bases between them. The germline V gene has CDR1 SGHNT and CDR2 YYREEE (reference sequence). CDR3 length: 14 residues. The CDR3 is CASSGGQFTGELFF. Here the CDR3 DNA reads TGTGCCAGCAGCGGGGGGCAGTTCACCGGGGAGCTGTTTTTT.

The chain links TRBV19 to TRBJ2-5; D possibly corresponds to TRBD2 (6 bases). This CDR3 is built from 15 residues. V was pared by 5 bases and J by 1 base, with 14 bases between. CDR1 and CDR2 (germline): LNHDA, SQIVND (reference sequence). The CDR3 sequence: CASSPFGSLQETQYF. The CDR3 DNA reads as TGTGCCAGTAGTCCCTTCGGGAGCCTCCAAGAGACCCAGTACTTC.

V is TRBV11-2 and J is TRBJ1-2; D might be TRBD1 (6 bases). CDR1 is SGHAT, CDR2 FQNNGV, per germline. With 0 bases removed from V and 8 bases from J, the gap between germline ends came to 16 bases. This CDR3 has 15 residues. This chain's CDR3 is CASSLELAGVRGYTF. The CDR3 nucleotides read TGTGCCAGCAGCTTAGAGTTGGCAGGGGTAAGAGGCTACACCTTC.

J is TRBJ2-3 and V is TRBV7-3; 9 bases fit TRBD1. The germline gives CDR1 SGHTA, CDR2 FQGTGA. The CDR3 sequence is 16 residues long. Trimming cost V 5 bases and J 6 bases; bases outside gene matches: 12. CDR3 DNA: TGTGCCAGCAGCGTAGCCGGGACAGGGTTTGGGGATACGCAGTATTTT. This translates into CASSVAGTGFGDTQYF.